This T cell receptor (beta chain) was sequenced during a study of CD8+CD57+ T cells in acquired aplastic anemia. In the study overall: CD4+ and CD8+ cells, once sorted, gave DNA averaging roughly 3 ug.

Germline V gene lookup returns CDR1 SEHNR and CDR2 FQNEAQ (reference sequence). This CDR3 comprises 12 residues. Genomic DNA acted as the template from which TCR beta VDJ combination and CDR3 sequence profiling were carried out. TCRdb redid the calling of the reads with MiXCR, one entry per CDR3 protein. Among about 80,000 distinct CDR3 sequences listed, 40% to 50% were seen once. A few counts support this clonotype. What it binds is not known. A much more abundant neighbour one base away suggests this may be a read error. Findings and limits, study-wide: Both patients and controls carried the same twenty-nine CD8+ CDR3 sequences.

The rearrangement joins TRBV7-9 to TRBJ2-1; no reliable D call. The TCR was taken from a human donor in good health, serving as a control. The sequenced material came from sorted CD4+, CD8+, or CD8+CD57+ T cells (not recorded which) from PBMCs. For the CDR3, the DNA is TGTGCCAGCAGCATCGATGCCAATGGGCAGTTCTTC. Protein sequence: CASSIDANGQFF.